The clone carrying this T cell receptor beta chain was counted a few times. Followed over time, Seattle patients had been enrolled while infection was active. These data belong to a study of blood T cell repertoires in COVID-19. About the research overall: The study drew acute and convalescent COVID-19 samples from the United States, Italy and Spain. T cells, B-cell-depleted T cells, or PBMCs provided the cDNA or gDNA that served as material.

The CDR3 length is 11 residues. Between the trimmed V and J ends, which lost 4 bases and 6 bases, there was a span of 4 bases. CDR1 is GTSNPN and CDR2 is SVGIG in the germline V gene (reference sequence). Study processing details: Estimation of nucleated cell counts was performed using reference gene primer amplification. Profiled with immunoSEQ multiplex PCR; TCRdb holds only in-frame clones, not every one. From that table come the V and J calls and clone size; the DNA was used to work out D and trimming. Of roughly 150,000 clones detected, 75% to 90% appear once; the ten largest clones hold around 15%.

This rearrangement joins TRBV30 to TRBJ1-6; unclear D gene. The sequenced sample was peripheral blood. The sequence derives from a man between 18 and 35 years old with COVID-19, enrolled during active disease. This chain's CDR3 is CAWKSNSPLHF. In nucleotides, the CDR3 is TGTGCCTGGAAGAGTAATTCACCCCTCCACTTT.